The source of this T cell receptor beta chain is a study of blood T cell repertoires in COVID-19. Study information: Acute and convalescent COVID-19 samples came from the United States, Italy and Spain. PBMCs, B-cell-depleted T cells, or T cells provided the cDNA or gDNA that made up the material.

The CDR3 consists of 15 residues. Trimming left V 6 bases short and J 4 bases short, with 16 bases between. Germline-derived CDR1 and CDR2 are MNHEY and SVGAGI. Clones were read by immunoSEQ multiplex PCR, and TCRdb kept only the in-frame ones, dropping some. Here the sample spans about 100,000 clones, about 89% being singletons. What was sequenced was peripheral blood. This receptor was identified in a man aged 45-60 years with active COVID-19. The genes are TRBV6-5 and TRBJ2-1; D possibly corresponds to TRBD2 (5 bases). In DNA form, the CDR3 reads TGTGCCAGCAGAAACCTTGGGTTAGCGTACAATGAGCAGTTCTTC. Amino acid sequence: CASRNLGLAYNEQFF.